The rows below give T cell receptor beta chains drawn from one sample of a study of shared clonotypes between healthy human individuals. Only in-frame clones appear in the TCRdb table, and some are missing; sequencing was by immunoSEQ multiplex PCR. The sample lists about 1.5 million clones; around 97% were seen once. The sample consisted of naive CD4+ T cells sorted from blood. The receptor set was obtained from a man aged 25-40 years in good health. Both conserved end residues are part of each CDR3. The order of the fields is V gene, D gene, J gene, clone size, CDR3 DNA, CDR3 protein. A D gene is named only where the DNA matches it firmly. Not all rows give a size; the values are once, few, many and, for expanded clones, a class.

TRBV28	TRBD2	TRBJ2-1	once	TGTGCCCGCGGGGGATACAATGAGCAGTTCTTC	CARGGYNEQFF
TRBV10-3	NA	TRBJ1-2	few	TGTGCCATCACCGAGCAGGGATCCGGCTACACCTTC	CAITEQGSGYTF
TRBV5-4	NA	TRBJ2-3	NA	TGTGCCAGCAGCTTGACTCTAGCGAAGAAAGATACGCAGTATTTT	CASSLTLAKKDTQYF
TRBV4-1	TRBD1	TRBJ1-5	NA	TGCGCCAGCAGCCAAGAGGGGACAGGTTCCAATCAGCCCCAGCATTTT	CASSQEGTGSNQPQHF
TRBV2	TRBD1	TRBJ1-1	NA	TGTGCCAGAAGATCGGGACAGACGAACACTGAAGCTTTCTTT	CARRSGQTNTEAFF
TRBV7-9	NA	TRBJ2-5	NA	TGTGCCAGCAGCCGCTCGGAGACCCAGTACTTC	CASSRSETQYF
TRBV7-8	NA	TRBJ2-7	NA	TGTGCCAGCAGCCCCCGACGGGTGGGACCTACCTACGAGCAGTACTTC	CASSPRRVGPTYEQYF
TRBV9	NA	TRBJ2-7	NA	TGTGCCAGCAGCGTAGCGGTTACTCCCTACGAGCAGTACTTC	CASSVAVTPYEQYF
TRBV10-1	NA	TRBJ2-1	NA	TGCGCCAGCAGTGAGTCGACAGCCTCCTACAATGAGCAGTTCTTC	CASSESTASYNEQFF
TRBV12-5	NA	TRBJ2-3	NA	TGTGCTAGTGGTTATGGCCCGTCTGGCACAGATACGCAGTATTTT	CASGYGPSGTDTQYF
TRBV2	NA	TRBJ2-7	NA	TGTGCCAGCAGTGTAGGGGCCCCTCGGGAGCAGTACTTC	CASSVGAPREQYF
TRBV10-2	NA	TRBJ1-5	NA	TGCGCCAGCAGTGGGACAGTCAGCAATCAGCCCCAGCATTTT	CASSGTVSNQPQHF
TRBV4-2	TRBD1	TRBJ2-1	once	TGTGCCAGCAGCCAAGAAGATCAGGGGGCCGATGAGCAGTTCTTC	CASSQEDQGADEQFF
TRBV5-1	NA	TRBJ2-7	NA	TGCGCCAGCAGAATGGACCTCTACGAGCAGTACTTC	CASRMDLYEQYF
TRBV5-1	TRBD2	TRBJ2-5	NA	TGCGCCAGCAGCCCCCCCGTGGCGGCGGGAGGACAAGAGACCCAGTACTTC	CASSPPVAAGGQETQYF
TRBV6-1	NA	TRBJ2-5	NA	TGTGCCAGCAGCCCAGCAGGGGGCGGGGGGAAGACCCAGTACTTC	CASSPAGGGGKTQYF
TRBV5-5	NA	TRBJ2-7	NA	TGTGCCAGCAGCTCATCCCCCGGGGCTTTCTACGAGCAGTACTTC	CASSSSPGAFYEQYF
TRBV11-2	NA	TRBJ2-7	NA	TGTGCCAGCAGCTTAATACAGGGGTTCGGGGGCGAGCAGTACTTC	CASSLIQGFGGEQYF
TRBV18	TRBD1	TRBJ1-1	NA	TGTGCCAGCTCACCACGTAGGGCAGGGGGCACTGAAGCTTTCTTT	CASSPRRAGGTEAFF
TRBV28	NA	TRBJ1-3	NA	TGTGCCAGCAGCCTTGGAGTTGAGCCCACGGTTGGAAACACCATATATTTT	CASSLGVEPTVGNTIYF
TRBV10-1	TRBD1	TRBJ2-5	NA	TGCGCCAGCAGTGAGTCTACAGGGGGTAGGCAAGAGACCCAGTACTTC	CASSESTGGRQETQYF
TRBV2	TRBD2	TRBJ2-7	NA	TGTGCCAGCAGTGCACCATCTCCGGGACTAGCGAGATCCTACGAGCAGTACTTC	CASSAPSPGLARSYEQYF
TRBV5-6	NA	TRBJ2-2	NA	TGTGCCAGCAGCTGGGGCAGGTTCGCGAACACCGGGGAGCTGTTTTTT	CASSWGRFANTGELFF
TRBV27	TRBD1	TRBJ2-7	once	TGTGCCAGCAGTTTATACCCCATCCCGACCTACAGGGGGCTGGGGGAGCAGTACTTC	CASSLYPIPTYRGLGEQYF
TRBV7-9	NA	TRBJ2-3	NA	TGTGCCAGCAGCTTCGGCCTAGGGCTCCCAGATACGCAGTATTTT	CASSFGLGLPDTQYF
TRBV7-8	NA	TRBJ1-2	NA	TGTGCCAGCAGCTTAGGATTTAACTATGGCTACACCTTC	CASSLGFNYGYTF
TRBV5-4	TRBD1	TRBJ2-7	NA	TGTGCCAGCAGCCCGCGGACAGGCTCCTACGAGCAGTACTTC	CASSPRTGSYEQYF
TRBV6-1	TRBD2	TRBJ2-1	NA	TGTGCCAGCAGTGACGGGACTAATAAACTTTGGGTTGCCAATGAGCAGTTCTTC	CASSDGTNKLWVANEQFF
TRBV7-9	TRBD2	TRBJ2-1	NA	TGTGCCAGCAGCTTAGCGCCCGGGACTAGCGGGAGAGACTGGAGTGAGCAGTTCTTC	CASSLAPGTSGRDWSEQFF
TRBV5-1	TRBD2	TRBJ2-7	NA	TGCGCCAGCAGCTCAGGACTAGCAGCCACCTACGAGCAGTACTTC	CASSSGLAATYEQYF
TRBV30	TRBD2	TRBJ2-1	NA	TGTGCCTGGATGAGGACTAGCGGGAGTTTAGATGAGCAGTTCTTC	CAWMRTSGSLDEQFF
TRBV28	NA	TRBJ1-1	NA	TGTGCCAGCGTATCTACAGTCTTGAACACTGAAGCTTTCTTT	CASVSTVLNTEAFF
TRBV18	NA	TRBJ2-1	NA	TGTGCCAGCTCTAAACAGGGTTCCTACAATGAGCAGTTCTTC	CASSKQGSYNEQFF
TRBV11-2	TRBD2	TRBJ2-7	NA	TGTGCCAGCAGCTCGTCTGTAGCGGGAGGCTACGAGCAGTACTTC	CASSSSVAGGYEQYF
TRBV28	NA	TRBJ2-7	NA	TGTGCCAGCAGTCTAGGGGACACTTGGCAGTACTTC	CASSLGDTWQYF
TRBV6-1	TRBD1	TRBJ2-7	NA	TGTGCCAGCAAGAGGAGTAACAGGGGGATAAACGAGCAGTACTTC	CASKRSNRGINEQYF
TRBV18	NA	TRBJ2-1	NA	TGTGCCAGCTCACCAATCGGGAGTCGGAACCTAAACAATGAGCAGTTCTTC	CASSPIGSRNLNNEQFF
TRBV5-1	NA	TRBJ1-5	few	TGCGCCAGCAGCTTGGACGTAAATAGCAATCAGCCCCAGCATTTT	CASSLDVNSNQPQHF
TRBV7-6	NA	TRBJ2-2	NA	TGTGCCAGCAGCTTAGTTCAGTTAACGAACACCGGGGAGCTGTTTTTT	CASSLVQLTNTGELFF
TRBV27	NA	TRBJ2-7	NA	TGTGCCAGCAGTTTACAGGGTGGCACCCACGAGCAGTACTTC	CASSLQGGTHEQYF
TRBV4-1	NA	TRBJ2-2	NA	TGCGCCAGCAGCCAAGATGGGCGGGACACGTCATGGACCGGGGAGCTGTTTTTT	CASSQDGRDTSWTGELFF
TRBV6-5	NA	TRBJ2-2	NA	TGTGCCAGCAGTTCTCGCTTATATACCGGGGAGCTGTTTTTT	CASSSRLYTGELFF
TRBV11-3	NA	TRBJ2-1	NA	TGTGCCAGCAGCTCAGGACAGTACAATGAGCAGTTCTTC	CASSSGQYNEQFF
TRBV6-5	TRBD1	TRBJ2-7	NA	TGTGCCAGCAGAGCCAACAGGGGCAATCCCTACGAGCAGTACTTC	CASRANRGNPYEQYF